A selection of T cell receptor beta chains follows, all from one sample in a study of blood T cells in healthy people across ages. TCRdb reprocessed the 5' RACE reads via MiXCR and lists one record per CDR3 protein. The sample contains some 1.8 million distinct CDR3 sequences, roughly 43% of which appear only once. Sequencing was done on a sample of blood. Receptor source: a human donor in good health. Each CDR3 is given with its conserved first and last residue. The D gene is left open where the match is weak. Size is omitted from some rows. Given values are once, few, many or a class for expanded clones.

clone_size,j_call,d_call,v_call,cdr3_aa,cdr3_nt
.,TRBJ2-2,.,TRBV6-2/TRBV6-3,CASTQSPGRDTGELFF,TGTGCCAGCACCCAATCCCCGGGGCGTGACACCGGGGAGCTGTTTTTT
.,TRBJ2-7,TRBD2,TRBV11-2,CASSLEAGGTISSYEQYF,TGTGCCAGCAGCTTAGAGGCCGGGGGGACCATCAGCTCCTACGAGCAGTACTTC
.,TRBJ2-1,.,TRBV25-1,CASSTAGSPYNEQFF,TGTGCCAGCAGCACGGCAGGGTCTCCCTACAATGAGCAGTTCTTC
few,TRBJ2-5,.,TRBV7-2,CASSRHGTSQETQYF,TGTGCCAGCAGCCGACATGGGACATCGCAAGAGACCCAGTACTTC
.,TRBJ2-7,.,TRBV4-3,CASSQVWDLSSYEQYF,TGCGCCAGCAGCCAAGTGTGGGACCTAAGCTCCTACGAGCAGTACTTC
few,TRBJ2-7,TRBD1,TRBV20-1,CSASYSGGSSEQYF,TGCAGTGCTAGTTACTCAGGGGGCTCTAGCGAGCAGTACTTC
few,TRBJ1-4,.,TRBV6-6,CASNQALGNEKLFF,TGTGCCAGCAACCAAGCCCTCGGTAATGAAAAACTGTTTTTT
.,TRBJ2-1,.,TRBV5-1,CASSLGLLRGSYNEQFF,TGCGCCAGCAGCTTGGGACTTCTTAGGGGCTCCTACAATGAGCAGTTCTTC
.,TRBJ2-1,.,TRBV9,CASSLSGTAGNEQFF,TGTGCCAGCAGCTTAAGCGGGACAGCGGGGAATGAGCAGTTCTTC
.,TRBJ2-7,.,TRBV4-3,CASSRKTQGGYEQYF,TGCGCCAGCAGCCGAAAAACACAGGGAGGGTACGAGCAGTACTTC
.,TRBJ2-7,.,TRBV24-1,CATSDSSGYYEQYF,TGTGCCACCAGTGATTCATCCGGGTACTACGAGCAGTACTTC
.,TRBJ2-7,.,TRBV6-5,CARSLEGGLMDEQYF,TGTGCCCGCAGCCTGGAGGGGGGGCTTATGGACGAGCAGTACTTC
.,TRBJ1-2,TRBD1,TRBV6-5,CASNTGVDGYTF,TGTGCCAGCAATACAGGGGTGGACGGCTACACCTTC
few,TRBJ2-3,.,TRBV11-1,CASSVPGSRRQGPASTDTQYF,TGTGCCAGCAGCGTCCCCGGATCCCGAAGGCAAGGGCCCGCTAGCACAGATACGCAGTATTTT
few,TRBJ1-2,.,TRBV29-1,CSAGESYGYTF,TGCAGCGCCGGGGAATCCTATGGCTACACCTTC
.,TRBJ2-3,.,TRBV7-2,CASSYSEHTQYF,TGTGCCAGCAGCTATAGCGAGCATACGCAGTATTTT
few,TRBJ2-1,.,TRBV5-5,CASSLEGRANEQFF,TGTGCCAGCAGCTTGGAGGGCAGGGCCAATGAGCAGTTCTTC
.,TRBJ1-4,.,TRBV9,CASSVGRGATNEKLFF,TGTGCCAGCAGCGTAGGGCGGGGAGCAACTAATGAAAAACTGTTTTTT
.,TRBJ2-3,TRBD1,TRBV24-1,CATSDHRDRAALSTDTQYF,TGTGCCACCAGTGATCACCGGGACAGGGCAGCTCTTAGCACAGATACGCAGTATTTT
.,TRBJ2-3,.,TRBV20-1,CSARDQGPDTQYF,TGCAGTGCTAGAGATCAGGGGCCAGATACGCAGTATTTT
few,TRBJ2-7,.,TRBV4-1,CASSQVWTETYEQYF,TGCGCCAGCAGCCAAGTATGGACAGAAACCTACGAGCAGTACTTC
.,TRBJ2-1,TRBD2,TRBV4-3,CASSQNPGLGSYNEQFF,TGCGCCAGCTCACAGAATCCGGGACTAGGCTCCTACAATGAGCAGTTCTTC
few,TRBJ2-3,.,TRBV29-1,CSVALADRIDTQYF,TGCAGCGTTGCTCTCGCTGACCGCATAGATACGCAGTATTTT
.,TRBJ2-7,TRBD1,TRBV24-1,CATSGSDRTYEQYF,TGTGCCACCAGTGGCTCGGACAGGACCTACGAGCAGTACTTC
.,TRBJ1-4,.,TRBV7-9,CASSARDGIEKLFF,TGTGCCAGCAGCGCCAGGGACGGAATTGAAAAACTGTTTTTT
.,TRBJ1-2,TRBD1,TRBV12-3/TRBV12-4,CASSTYGNRGLRDGYTF,TGTGCCAGCAGCACTTACGGGAACAGGGGGCTCCGAGATGGCTACACCTTC
many,TRBJ2-1,.,TRBV9,CASSVAAGSNNEQFF,TGTGCCAGCAGCGTAGCTGCGGGTTCCAACAATGAGCAGTTCTTC
few,TRBJ2-2,TRBD2,TRBV5-1,CASSSGGANTGELFF,TGCGCCAGCAGCTCCGGGGGGGCGAACACCGGGGAGCTGTTTTTT
once,TRBJ2-1,.,TRBV6-1,CASETYNEQFF,TGTGCCAGCGAGACCTACAATGAGCAGTTCTTC
.,TRBJ2-5,.,TRBV7-7,CASSPNPTRGFGETQYF,TGTGCCAGCAGCCCCAACCCTACAAGGGGGTTTGGAGAGACCCAGTACTTC
many,TRBJ1-2,TRBD1,TRBV10-2,CASRQGAGYGYTF,TGCGCCAGCAGACAGGGGGCAGGTTATGGCTACACCTTC
.,TRBJ2-7,.,TRBV2,CASSRMSFEQYF,TGTGCCAGCAGTCGTATGTCATTCGAGCAGTACTTC
.,TRBJ2-5,TRBD1,TRBV7-2,CASSGGQGDRETQYF,TGTGCCAGCAGCGGGGGACAGGGGGATCGTGAGACCCAGTACTTC
few,TRBJ2-5,.,TRBV4-1,CASSHLKGGLETQYF,TGCGCCAGCAGCCACCTCAAAGGGGGATTAGAGACCCAGTACTTC
.,TRBJ2-3,.,TRBV6-2/TRBV6-3,CASSYPPRVSTDTQYF,TGTGCCAGCAGTTACCCCCCGCGGGTGAGCACAGATACGCAGTATTTT
few,TRBJ1-4,.,TRBV4-3,CASSQDEGMKKLFF,TGCGCCAGCAGCCAAGATGAGGGCATGAAAAAACTGTTTTTT
.,TRBJ2-5,TRBD2,TRBV12-3/TRBV12-4,CASAMGGGGWETQYF,TGTGCCAGCGCCATGGGCGGCGGGGGGTGGGAGACCCAGTACTTC
.,TRBJ2-7,.,TRBV6-1,CASSESAGGSYEQYF,TGTGCCAGCAGTGAAAGCGCCGGAGGCTCCTACGAGCAGTACTTC
.,TRBJ1-2,.,TRBV10-3,CAITAGGGSLYGYTF,TGTGCCATCACCGCCGGGGGAGGGTCCCTCTATGGCTACACCTTC
.,TRBJ2-5,.,TRBV3-1,CASSQGPFSGSAQYF,TGTGCCAGCAGCCAAGGGCCCTTCTCCGGATCGGCCCAGTACTTC
few,TRBJ1-4,.,TRBV15,CATSRNRENNEKLFF,TGTGCCACCAGCAGGAACAGGGAAAATAATGAAAAACTGTTTTTT
.,TRBJ2-1,TRBD2,TRBV29-1,CSVTTALADRQETQFF,TGCAGCGTCACGACGGCACTAGCGGATCGCCAAGAGACCCAGTTCTTC
many,TRBJ2-6,.,TRBV6-4,CASSDKADGANVLTF,TGTGCCAGCAGTGATAAGGCAGATGGGGCCAACGTCCTGACTTTC
.,TRBJ1-2,.,TRBV4-3,CASSQDYRSYGYTF,TGCGCCAGCAGCCAAGATTATCGGTCCTATGGCTACACCTTC
.,TRBJ2-5,.,TRBV5-1,CASSDRIRGTQYF,TGCGCCAGCAGCGATAGGATTCGCGGGACCCAGTACTTC
.,TRBJ2-7,.,TRBV5-1,CASSLTPTGYEQYF,TGCGCCAGCAGCTTGACGCCTACTGGATACGAGCAGTACTTC
.,TRBJ2-5,.,TRBV4-3,CASSQDEHTETRYF,TGCGCCAGCAGCCAAGATGAACATACAGAGACCCGGTACTTC
many,TRBJ2-7,.,TRBV5-1,CASSLDNSYEQYF,TGTGCCAGCAGCTTAGATAACTCCTACGAGCAGTACTTC
few,TRBJ2-3,TRBD2,TRBV4-3,CASSATLAGVPDTQYF,TGCGCCAGCAGCGCCACACTAGCGGGGGTCCCAGATACGCAGTATTTT
.,TRBJ1-5,.,TRBV15,CATSRDPSFGFSNQPQHF,TGTGCCACCAGCAGAGATCCATCTTTTGGGTTTAGCAATCAGCCCCAGCATTTT
.,TRBJ2-1,TRBD2,TRBV7-9,CASSFEKRGGGNEQFF,TGTGCCAGCAGCTTCGAAAAGCGGGGGGGCGGTAATGAGCAGTTCTTC